This T cell receptor beta chain was found in a study of sequential checkpoint blockade in melanoma (dated by TCRdb to between 2018 and 2021). With regard to the full study: Patients were randomized 1:1 to first-line nivolumab followed by ipilimumab (arm A) or ipilimumab followed by nivolumab (arm B). Maintenance nivolumab was given following each of the two trial sequences. What the work shows at the level of the full study, not this receptor alone: Larger, independent patient cohorts are needed to validate the response-prediction model that combines TCR metrics and mutation burden.

Based on the germline V gene (reference sequence), the CDR1 and CDR2 sequences are SEHNR and FQNEAQ. V drops 1 base and J drops 2 bases, leaving 18 bases in between. The CDR3 spans 19 residues, from the cysteine through the phenylalanine. Left in the record is the CDR3 DNA by itself, 57 bases read in frame from the first base. The sample's treatment or condition label is to be understood as: randomized to nivolumab then ipilimumab (arm A) or the reverse (arm B). No trial patient had received prior DNA-damaging chemotherapy. Thawed PBMCs were sorted on a FACS Aria II flow cytometer to isolate live CD3+CD8+ cells negative for CD19 and CD56. CheckMate 064, a randomized, open-label phase II trial of sequential checkpoint blockade, was the source of the samples, all of which came from patients with melanoma. Peripheral blood mononuclear cells were collected by leukapheresis, purified with Ficoll-Paque, and frozen in human serum with approximately 9.9% DMSO. Right after sorting, the blood CD3+CD8+ cells were verified to be >95% pure, and DNA extraction followed.

The immunoSEQ Assay was used to immunosequence TCRbeta CDR3 regions from genomic DNA. Before high-throughput sequencing, genomic DNA was amplified using bias-controlled multiplex PCR. As for the authors' bioinformatics: To quantify the absolute abundance of each unique TCRbeta CDR3 region, the sequences were collapsed and filtered. Clonality was defined as 1 minus Pielou's evenness and was calculated using productive rearrangements only. Clones with significantly greater frequencies in on-treatment versus baseline samples were identified using a previously published method. Here the immuneACCESS table is served through TCRdb, limited to in-frame sequences with V and J called. Missing clones are a known gap in these copies; in checked studies unresolved V genes cover under half, and the rest lacks a known reason. The V and J calls and the clone size are those of that table, but D and trimming were determined from the DNA. Here the sample has thousands of clones; about three fifths occur a single time. Of the sample, roughly 18% is held by the ten largest clones.

Details on this clone: It lacks a known antigen. Base qualities are not recorded, but no much larger clone differs from it by a single base.

The sample in question was CD8+ T cells sorted from blood (inferred from file names), obtained from a patient given nivolumab and ipilimumab in sequence. The receptor was derived from a human donor with melanoma. The chain links TRBV7-9 with TRBJ1-6; the D gene is possibly TRBD1, with 6 bases matching. CDR3 region: CASSLVGGGDHPYNSPLHF. The nucleotide sequence is TGTGCCAGCAGCTTAGTTGGGGGGGGCGATCATCCCTATAATTCACCCCTCCACTTT.